The 16 T cell receptor beta chains presented below share a single source sample, sequenced in a study of blood T cell repertoires in COVID-19. The assay was immunoSEQ multiplex PCR, and TCRdb's table has in-frame clones only and misses some. The table records about 310,000 clones, 89% of them present only once. Input material: PBMCs or T cells enriched from blood (not recorded which). The receptors stem from a woman in her thirties who had recovered from COVID-19.

On this clone: Sequence at one end of the junction differs from germline and may be a read error. This rearrangement joins TRBV7-7 to TRBJ2-5; D is ambiguous. The CDR3 extends over 12 amino acids. Germline loops: CDR1 SSHAT, CDR2 FNYEAQ (reference sequence). The CDR3 coding sequence is TGTGCTAGCAGCCCCCTCCAAGAGACCCAGTACTTC. This encodes CASSPLQETQYF.

The chain employs TRBV7-2 and TRBJ2-7; TRBD1 matches at 12 bases. The V gene's germline CDR1 is SGHTA and CDR2 FQGNSA. The V and J ends lost 5 bases and 7 bases, in that order; junction bases with no gene match: 9. The CDR3 runs to 15 residues. The DNA for the CDR3 is TGTGCCAGCAGCCAAACCGGGACAGGGGGCCTAGAGCAGTACTTC. This translates into CASSQTGTGGLEQYF.

The rearrangement uses TRBV15 and TRBJ1-3, with D perhaps TRBD1 (5 bases). This CDR3 region has 17 residues. Germline V gene data show CDR1 as LNHNV and CDR2 as YYDKDF (reference sequence). The germline V and J ends were trimmed by 0 bases and 2 bases, with 14 bases remaining between them. The CDR3 nucleotides are TGTGCCACCAGCAGAGATGTCGGGGGACCGGCTGGAAACACCATATATTTT. Translating it yields CATSRDVGGPAGNTIYF.

The chain couples TRBV7-9 to TRBJ1-1, with D possibly TRBD1 on 6 matching bases. The CDR3 is 14 residues long. Deletions cut 4 bases from V and 5 bases from J, with 14 bases between. The germline gives CDR1 SEHNR, CDR2 FQNEAQ (reference sequence). In DNA form, the CDR3 reads TGTGCCAGCAGCTCGCGCACAGGGACGACTGAAGCTTTCTTT. This sequence encodes CASSSRTGTTEAFF.

This chain joins TRBV28 and TRBJ2-7; perhaps TRBD2 as D (5 bases). Germline V CDR1 and CDR2: MDHEN, SYDVKM. CDR3 length: 14 residues. V was cut by 10 bases and J by 7 bases, with 23 bases left in between. The CDR3 loop reads CATHAPREWGEQYF. The CDR3, as DNA: TGTGCCACCCATGCCCCGAGGGAGTGGGGTGAGCAGTACTTC.

The V call is TRBV7-9, the J call TRBJ2-7; TRBD1 agrees at 7 bases. Germline V gene data show CDR1 as SEHNR and CDR2 as FQNEAQ (reference sequence). V shed 0 bases and J 2 bases; nucleotides not matched to a gene: 7. The CDR3 extends over 16 amino acids. Here the CDR3 DNA reads TGTGCCAGCAGCTTAGCGTGGGACAGTCACACCTACGAGCAGTACTTC. Residues: CASSLAWDSHTYEQYF.

This clone appeared once. The V and J genes are TRBV15 and TRBJ1-3; D may be TRBD1 (5 bases). V was clipped by 2 bases and J by 0 bases, with 11 bases between them. The CDR3 is 16 amino acids. The V gene's germline CDR1 is LNHNV and CDR2 YYDKDF (reference sequence). CDR3 coding DNA: TGTGCCACCAGCAGATCAACAGGAATCTCTGGAAACACCATATATTTT. Its translation is CATSRSTGISGNTIYF.

This clone was seen just once. The rearrangement uses TRBV28 and TRBJ2-7; 7 bases match TRBD2. V gave up 4 bases and J gave up 1 base; unmatched junction bases: 1. Germline V lookup: CDR1 MDHEN, CDR2 SYDVKM. The CDR3 length is 13 residues. CDR3 bases: TGTGCCAGCAGTTGGACTAGGTCCTACGAGCAGTACTTC. Its protein product is CASSWTRSYEQYF.

V usage is TRBV5-1 and J usage is TRBJ2-2; D perhaps matches TRBD2 (6 bases). The V end was cut by 7 bases, the J end by 5 bases, with 21 bases between. Germline V gives CDR1 SGHRS, CDR2 YFSETQ. The CDR3 spans 16 residues. CDR3 DNA: TGCGCCAGCTATGTGAAACCGGGACTGAGAACCGGGGAGCTGTTTTTT. Protein: CASYVKPGLRTGELFF.

The V gene is TRBV24-1, the J gene TRBJ1-6; D remains unclear. Per the germline V gene, CDR1 is KGHDR and CDR2 is SFDVKD. This CDR3 contains 15 residues. Trimming took off 6 bases at V and 5 bases at J, with 13 bases between the two ends. The CDR3 DNA reads as TGTGCCACCAGTAATGGAGCAGCCAATAATTCACCCCTCCACTTT. Its translation is CATSNGAANNSPLHF.

The rearrangement uses TRBV12-3 or TRBV12-4 and TRBJ1-1; D possibly corresponds to TRBD1 (6 bases). The V end lost 4 bases, the J end lost 1 base, and 7 bases lay between the germline ends. The CDR3 totals 13 residues. Here the CDR3 reads CASSSQGNTEAFF. CDR3 sequence (DNA): TGTGCCAGCAGTTCACAGGGGAACACTGAAGCTTTCTTT.

This clone was picked up one time. The J gene is TRBJ1-2, the V gene TRBV16, with a weak D call TRBD1 (6 bases). This CDR3 has 14 residues. V lost 1 base and J lost 8, with 14 bases in between. Germline V gives CDR1 KGHSY, CDR2 FQNENV. The CDR3 protein is CASSQLNRAGGYTF. In DNA, the CDR3 is TGTGCCAGCAGCCAATTAAACAGGGCTGGCGGCTACACCTTC.

The sample holds a few counts of this clone. The V call is TRBV28, the J call TRBJ2-1; 12 nucleotides align to TRBD2. Looked up from germline, CDR1 is MDHEN and CDR2 is SYDVKM. Germline trimming cut 6 bases from V and 5 bases from J; bases unmatched to any gene: 11. The CDR3 totals 17 residues. The CDR3 here is CASSLFRASGRDNEQFF. The DNA for the CDR3 is TGTGCCAGCAGCCTCTTCAGGGCTAGCGGGAGGGACAATGAGCAGTTCTTC.

The genes are TRBV11-3 and TRBJ2-7; TRBD1 matches 8 bases. The CDR3 loop spans 15 amino acids. J gave up 7 bases and V 5 bases, and 13 bases lay outside the gene matches. The germline gives CDR1 SGHNT, CDR2 YENEEA. In nucleotides, the CDR3 is TGTGCCAGCAGCATCGCTTACAGGGGGAGAGGGGAGCAGTACTTC. Amino acid sequence: CASSIAYRGRGEQYF.

The gene calls are TRBV4-1 and TRBJ2-4; D is unclear. Trimming took off 0 bases at V and 7 bases at J, with 16 bases between the two ends. The CDR3 loop spans 16 amino acids. Germline V CDR1 and CDR2: MGHRA, YSYEKL. The chain's CDR3 is CASSQDSRDIWNIQYF. The CDR3 DNA follows: TGCGCCAGCAGCCAAGATAGTCGCGACATATGGAACATTCAGTACTTC.

This sequence joins TRBV14 and TRBJ2-1; no definite D call. This CDR3 region has 14 residues. V lost 0 bases, J lost 5 bases, and 8 bases lay in between. CDR1 is SGHDN and CDR2 is FVKESK in the germline V gene. The CDR3 nucleotides read TGTGCCAGCAGCCAAGAACTACTTGACAATGAGCAGTTCTTC. Amino acid sequence: CASSQELLDNEQFF.